What follows describes a single T cell receptor beta chain. The antigen is not known. Both 60 Vbeta primers and 13 Jbeta primers went into the PCR. The assay was immunoSEQ multiplex PCR, and TCRdb's table has in-frame clones only and misses some. The sample holds more than 110,000 clones, 70% to 85% seen once. The CDR3 contains 14 residues. Germline loops: CDR1 SNHLY, CDR2 FYNNEI. This sample is part of a study of cytomegalovirus exposure and HLA in healthy donors. Turning to the study itself: An early release of data contained 75 million to 90 million unique TCRs, which came from HLA-typed donors.

Overall study findings and caveats: Some highly shared sequence variants likely arose as a pipeline artifact. A link between a missense DCLRE1C variant and TCR beta V- and J-gene trimming emerged from a later analysis. There were several of the most significant clusters that appeared linked to common viral pathogens in a later analysis.

The TCR was taken from a man under 40 in good health and CMV-seropositive. The chain links TRBV2 to TRBJ2-5; 12 bases align to TRBD2. TRBJ2-7 matches the DNA end more closely, so the J call is doubtful. The sequenced sample was PBMCs. CDR3 protein: CASPGLAGAYEQYF. The DNA for the CDR3 is TGTGCCAGCCCGGGACTAGCGGGTGCCTACGAGCAGTACTTC.